These T cell receptor beta chains were read from a single sample in a study of T cell responses to AZD1222 COVID-19 vaccine. Using immunoSEQ multiplex PCR, the repertoire was profiled, and TCRdb retains in-frame clones only, with some absent. The sample has 100,000 to 140,000 clones; more than 70% are singletons. Sequences were derived from peripheral blood, sampled on day 0 of AZD1222 vaccination. The origin of the receptors is an adult in good health. The CDR3 runs from the conserved cysteine through the conserved F or W. A D gene is named only where the DNA matches it firmly. Only part of the rows carry a size: once, few, many, or a class if the clone is expanded.

>-|17|TRBV5-6|TRBD1|TRBJ1-6
TGTGCCAGCACACCTAAGGACAGGGGTACCTATAATTCACCCCTCCACTTT
CASTPKDRGTYNSPLHF
>-|14|TRBV3-1/TRBV3-2|-|TRBJ1-2
TGTGCCAGCAGCCCTGAGGGATTCGGCTATGGCTACACCTTC
CASSPEGFGYGYTF
>-|15|TRBV28|-|TRBJ1-3
TGTGCCAGCAGCCGTAGTGGGAGCTCTGGAAACACCATATATTTT
CASSRSGSSGNTIYF
>-|13|TRBV12-3/TRBV12-4|-|TRBJ2-1
TGTGCCAGCAGTTTTGACTCGTGGAATGAGCAGTTCTTC
CASSFDSWNEQFF
>-|15|TRBV6-5|-|TRBJ2-3
TGTGCCAGCAGGTCCGGGACGGGGACCGCCGGGACGCAGTATTTT
CASRSGTGTAGTQYF
>-|15|TRBV5-1|-|TRBJ2-3
TGCGCCAGCAGCTTGAGCAGGGTGAGAACAGATACGCAGTATTTT
CASSLSRVRTDTQYF
>-|13|TRBV2|-|TRBJ1-1
TGTGCCAGCAGTGTTTCAGGGATTCTACGAGCTTTCTTT
CASSVSGILRAFF
>-|15|TRBV4-2|-|TRBJ1-1
TGTGCCAGCAGCCAAGGGGGGAGCGAGGGCACTGAAGCTTTCTTT
CASSQGGSEGTEAFF
>once|14|TRBV5-4|-|TRBJ1-4
TGTGCCAGCAGGGAGGGAATCGGTAATGAAAAACTGTTTTTT
CASREGIGNEKLFF
>-|13|TRBV6-2/TRBV6-3|-|TRBJ1-5
TGTGCCAGCAGTTACGAGGTTAAAAAGCCCCAGCATTTT
CASSYEVKKPQHF
>-|16|TRBV24-1|TRBD1|TRBJ2-2
TGTGCCACCAGTGGAGGACAGGGATGGAACACCGGGGAGCTGTTTTTT
CATSGGQGWNTGELFF
>-|15|TRBV7-3|TRBD1|TRBJ2-1
TGTGCCAGCAGCCTTACAGGGGGCTCCTACAATGAGCAGTTCTTC
CASSLTGGSYNEQFF
>-|17|TRBV5-4|TRBD1|TRBJ2-5
TGTGCCAGCAGTGATTCCGGGACAGGGTCACCTCAAGAGACCCAGTACTTC
CASSDSGTGSPQETQYF
>-|14|TRBV2|-|TRBJ1-2
TGTGCCAGCAGTGAACTGGTCGGAAACTATGGCTACACCTTC
CASSELVGNYGYTF
>-|15|TRBV19|-|TRBJ2-6
TGTGCCAGTAGTGGTCAGGGACGTGGGGCCAACGTCCTGACTTTC
CASSGQGRGANVLTF
>-|15|TRBV9|TRBD1|TRBJ1-2
TGTGCCAGCAGCGCACTTCCGACAGGGTCGCTCCAGATTTCATTC
CASSALPTGSLQISF
>-|16|TRBV18|TRBD2|TRBJ2-3
TGTGCCAGCTCCTCAAGACTAGCGGGGCAGGCAGATACGCAGTATTTT
CASSSRLAGQADTQYF
>-|16|TRBV29-1|-|TRBJ1-2
TGCAGCGTTGAAGGGATCGGGGGGGGTCCCTCCTATGGCTACACCTTC
CSVEGIGGGPSYGYTF
>-|12|TRBV29-1|-|TRBJ2-1
TGCAGCTGGGGGAGGGGGCAGAATGAGCAGTTCTTC
CSWGRGQNEQFF
>-|16|TRBV11-1|TRBD1|TRBJ1-3
TGTGCCAGCAGCCGACAGGGACAAACTTCAGGAAACACCATATATTTT
CASSRQGQTSGNTIYF
>-|15|TRBV5-1|TRBD2|TRBJ2-7
TGCGCCAGCAGCTTCCAAGCGGGAGGGGGGGACGAGCAGTACTTC
CASSFQAGGGDEQYF
>-|18|TRBV27|TRBD2|TRBJ2-3
TGTGCCAGCAGTTTATACGGGAGGGCTCCCGTTGGTACAGATACGCAGTATTTT
CASSLYGRAPVGTDTQYF
>-|15|TRBV28|TRBD1|TRBJ2-7
TGTGCCAGCAGGGCTCCGGGACAGGGCTCCTACGAGCAGTACTTC
CASRAPGQGSYEQYF
>-|15|TRBV7-2|-|TRBJ2-2
TGTGCCAGCAGCTTAGAGGGGGGGCGAACCGGGGAGCTGTTTTTT
CASSLEGGRTGELFF
>-|15|TRBV7-2|TRBD2|TRBJ2-7
TGTGCCAGCAGCCACTCGGGGGGGGGCGTGTACGAGCAGTACTTC
CASSHSGGGVYEQYF
>-|17|TRBV19|TRBD1|TRBJ1-5
TGTGCCAGTAGTTTTCCGGGACAGTTTCTTAGCAATCAGCCCCAGCATTTT
CASSFPGQFLSNQPQHF
>-|15|TRBV6-6|TRBD1|TRBJ1-1
TGTGCCAGCAGTAGAGGACAGGGGGCGAACACTGAAGCTTTCTTT
CASSRGQGANTEAFF
>-|15|TRBV9|-|TRBJ2-1
TGTGCCAGCAGCGTGTCCCGACTAGGGCAAAATGAGCAGTTCTTC
CASSVSRLGQNEQFF
>-|13|TRBV6-2/TRBV6-3|-|TRBJ1-2
TGTGCCAGCAGTTACGGGGTTGCTGGGGGCTACACCTTC
CASSYGVAGGYTF
>-|14|TRBV7-2|-|TRBJ1-2
TGTGCCAGCAGCTTTGGGCTCCCTCTGGGGGGCTACACCTTC
CASSFGLPLGGYTF
>-|15|TRBV6-5|TRBD1|TRBJ2-7
TGTGCCAGCAGTTACGGACAGGGTAGGGGCTACGAGCAGTACTTC
CASSYGQGRGYEQYF
>-|14|TRBV12-5|-|TRBJ1-1
TGTGCTAGTGGCCAACAGGGCCTAAACACTGAAGCTTTCTTT
CASGQQGLNTEAFF
>-|13|TRBV3-1/TRBV3-2|TRBD2|TRBJ2-3
TGTGCCAGCAGCCCCGTCTCGGGGGGACTGCAGTATTTT
CASSPVSGGLQYF
>-|15|TRBV3-1/TRBV3-2|TRBD1|TRBJ2-7
TGTGCCAGCAGCCCTGGACAGGTGTTTTCCTACGAGCAGTACTTC
CASSPGQVFSYEQYF
>-|14|TRBV6-5|-|TRBJ1-5
TGTGCCAGCCGGTCGCGGGTAGGACATCAGCCCCAGCATTTT
CASRSRVGHQPQHF
>-|12|TRBV10-3|-|TRBJ1-5
TGTGCCACCCATGATAGCAATCAGCCCCAGCATTTT
CATHDSNQPQHF
>-|14|TRBV29-1|TRBD1|TRBJ2-3
TGCAGCTCTCGCAGGGGGAGTAGCACAGATACGCAGTATTTT
CSSRRGSSTDTQYF
>-|12|TRBV2|-|TRBJ2-5
TGTGCCAGCAGTGGCACCTCCGGGACCCAGTACTTC
CASSGTSGTQYF
>-|15|TRBV6-2/TRBV6-3|TRBD1|TRBJ2-3
TGTGCCAGCAGTACCCTGGGACAGATCACAGATACGCAGTATTTT
CASSTLGQITDTQYF
>-|15|TRBV27|-|TRBJ2-1
TGTGCCAGCAGTTCCCTGGGTGGGGGTAACAATGAGCAGTTCTTC
CASSSLGGGNNEQFF
>-|15|TRBV4-3|-|TRBJ1-1
TGCGCCAGCAGCCAAGATCTCTCACCGAACACTGAAGCTTTCTTT
CASSQDLSPNTEAFF
>-|14|TRBV28|-|TRBJ1-2
TGTGCCAGCAGTTTGCCGGGGGCCGGGTATGGCTACACCTTC
CASSLPGAGYGYTF
>-|16|TRBV4-2|-|TRBJ2-3
TGTGCCAGCAGCCAAGACGGTGCTACTAGCACAGATACGCAGTATTTT
CASSQDGATSTDTQYF
>-|15|TRBV7-3|TRBD2|TRBJ2-1
TGTGCCAGCAGTTTGACTAGCGGGAGCTGGGGTGAGCAGTTCTTC
CASSLTSGSWGEQFF